This T cell receptor (beta chain) was retrieved from a study of tumor-infiltrating lymphocytes in localized non-small cell lung cancer. Study findings and constraints: Different pieces of the same tissue went to different assays, confounding technical variation with intratumor heterogeneity. TCRbeta sequencing showed higher T cell infiltration in tumors than uninvolved lung. T-cell fraction did not differ between immunotypes IM1 and IM2. Available tissue quantity limited TCR sequencing to a patient subset.

The V gene lost 5 bases and the J gene lost 0 bases, with 11 bases spanning the gap. Germline assignment: CDR1 SQVTM and CDR2 ANQGSEA. The CDR3 extends over 13 amino acids. Of note for this clone: Its antigen is undetermined.

Assay: immunoSEQ multiplex PCR; the TCRdb copy retains only in-frame clones and omits some. The repertoire includes around 7,700 clones, about three quarters of them detected once, and under 15% sits in the top ten. The clonotype was recovered from a human donor with non-small cell lung cancer. V and J are TRBV29-1 and TRBJ2-7; D possibly matches TRBD1 or TRBD2 (5 bases each). The sequenced material came from lung tumor tissue. The CDR3 loop is CSVLRGSSYEQYF. CDR3 DNA sequence: TGCAGCGTTCTTCGGGGCAGCTCCTACGAGCAGTACTTC.